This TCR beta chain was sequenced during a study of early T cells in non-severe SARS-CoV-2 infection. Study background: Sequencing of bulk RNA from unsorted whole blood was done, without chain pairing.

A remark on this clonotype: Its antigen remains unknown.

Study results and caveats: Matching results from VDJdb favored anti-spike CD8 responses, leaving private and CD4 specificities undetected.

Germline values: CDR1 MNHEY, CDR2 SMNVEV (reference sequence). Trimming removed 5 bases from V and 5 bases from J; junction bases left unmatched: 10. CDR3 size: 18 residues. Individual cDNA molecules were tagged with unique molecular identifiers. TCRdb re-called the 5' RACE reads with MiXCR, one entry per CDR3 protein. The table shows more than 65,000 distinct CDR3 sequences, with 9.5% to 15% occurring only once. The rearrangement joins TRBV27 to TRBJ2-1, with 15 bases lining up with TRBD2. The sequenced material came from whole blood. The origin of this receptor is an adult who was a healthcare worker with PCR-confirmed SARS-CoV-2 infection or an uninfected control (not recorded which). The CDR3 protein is CASSPMGLAGGLDNEQFF. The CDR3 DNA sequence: TGTGCCAGCAGTCCCATGGGACTAGCGGGGGGCCTTGACAATGAGCAGTTCTTC.